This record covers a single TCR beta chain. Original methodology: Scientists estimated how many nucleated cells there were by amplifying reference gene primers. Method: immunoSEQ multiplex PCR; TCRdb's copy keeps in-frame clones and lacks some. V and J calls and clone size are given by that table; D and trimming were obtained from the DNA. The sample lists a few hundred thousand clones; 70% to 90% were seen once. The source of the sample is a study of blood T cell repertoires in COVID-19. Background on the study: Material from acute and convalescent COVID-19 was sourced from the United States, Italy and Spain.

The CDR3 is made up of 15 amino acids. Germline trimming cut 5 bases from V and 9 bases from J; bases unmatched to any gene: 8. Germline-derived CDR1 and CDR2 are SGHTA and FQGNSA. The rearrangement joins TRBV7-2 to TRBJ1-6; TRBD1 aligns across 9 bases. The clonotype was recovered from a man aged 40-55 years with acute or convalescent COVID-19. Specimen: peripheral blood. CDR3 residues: CASSHWTGVGSPLHF. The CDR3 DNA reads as TGTGCCAGCAGCCACTGGACAGGGGTGGGTTCACCCCTCCACTTT.